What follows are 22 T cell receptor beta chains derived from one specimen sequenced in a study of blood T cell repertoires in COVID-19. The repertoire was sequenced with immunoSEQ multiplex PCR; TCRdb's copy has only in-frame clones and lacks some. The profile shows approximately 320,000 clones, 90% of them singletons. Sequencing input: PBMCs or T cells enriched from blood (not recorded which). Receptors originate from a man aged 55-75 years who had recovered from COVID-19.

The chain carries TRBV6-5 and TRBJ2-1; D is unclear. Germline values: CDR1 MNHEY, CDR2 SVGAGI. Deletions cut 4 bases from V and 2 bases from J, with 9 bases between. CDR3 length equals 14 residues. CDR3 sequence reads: CASSFYRAYNEQFF. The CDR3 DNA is TGTGCCAGCAGTTTTTACCGGGCCTACAATGAGCAGTTCTTC.

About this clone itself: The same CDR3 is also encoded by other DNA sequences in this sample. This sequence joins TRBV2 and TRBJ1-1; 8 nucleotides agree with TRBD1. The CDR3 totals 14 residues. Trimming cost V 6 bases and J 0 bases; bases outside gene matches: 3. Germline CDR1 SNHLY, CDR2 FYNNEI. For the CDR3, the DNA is TGTGCCAGCAGCGGACAGGGCTTGAACACTGAAGCTTTCTTT. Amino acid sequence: CASSGQGLNTEAFF.

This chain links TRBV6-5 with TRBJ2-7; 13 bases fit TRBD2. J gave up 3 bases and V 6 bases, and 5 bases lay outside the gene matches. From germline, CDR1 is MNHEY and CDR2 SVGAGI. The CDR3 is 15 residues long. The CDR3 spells CASRGTSGTYYEQYF. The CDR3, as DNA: TGTGCCAGCAGGGGGACTAGCGGGACCTACTACGAGCAGTACTTC.

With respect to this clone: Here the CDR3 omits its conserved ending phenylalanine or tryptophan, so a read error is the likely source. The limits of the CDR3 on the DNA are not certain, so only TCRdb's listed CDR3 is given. CDR3 protein: CASSDGTGML. This sequence joins TRBV2 and TRBJ1-4; the table's D call, TRBD1, was not checked against the DNA. The CDR3 totals 10 residues, both ends included. The germline CDR1 and CDR2 sequences are SNHLY and FYNNEI.

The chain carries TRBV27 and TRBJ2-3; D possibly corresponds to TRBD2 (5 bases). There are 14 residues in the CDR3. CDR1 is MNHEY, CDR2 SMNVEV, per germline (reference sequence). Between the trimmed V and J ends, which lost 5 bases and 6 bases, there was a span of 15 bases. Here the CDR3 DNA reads TGTGCCAGCAGTCCTCGGGTGAGGGTGGATACGCAGTATTTT. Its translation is CASSPRVRVDTQYF.

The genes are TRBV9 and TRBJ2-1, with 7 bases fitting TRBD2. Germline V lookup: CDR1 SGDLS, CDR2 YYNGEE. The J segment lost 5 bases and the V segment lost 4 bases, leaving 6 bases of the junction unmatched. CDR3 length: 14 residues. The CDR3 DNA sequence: TGTGCCAGCAGCCGCGGGGGAGCAGACAATGAGCAGTTCTTC. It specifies CASSRGGADNEQFF.

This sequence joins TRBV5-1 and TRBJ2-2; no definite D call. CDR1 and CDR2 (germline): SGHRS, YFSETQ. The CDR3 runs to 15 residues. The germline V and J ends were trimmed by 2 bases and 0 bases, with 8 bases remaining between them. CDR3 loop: CASSFVSSNTGELFF. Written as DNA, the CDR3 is TGCGCCAGCAGCTTTGTCAGTTCGAACACCGGGGAGCTGTTTTTT.

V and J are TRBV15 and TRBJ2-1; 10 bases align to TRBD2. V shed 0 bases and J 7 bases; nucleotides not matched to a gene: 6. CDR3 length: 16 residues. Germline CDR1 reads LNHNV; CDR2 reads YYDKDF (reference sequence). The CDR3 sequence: CATSRDPGLASNEQFF. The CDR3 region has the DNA TGTGCCACCAGCAGAGATCCGGGACTAGCGTCTAATGAGCAGTTCTTC.

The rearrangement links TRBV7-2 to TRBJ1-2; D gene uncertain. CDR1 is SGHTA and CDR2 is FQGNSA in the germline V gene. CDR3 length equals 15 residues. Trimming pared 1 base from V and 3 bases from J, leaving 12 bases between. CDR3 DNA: TGTGCCAGCAGCTTAGTGTCGCTTCGGGACTATGGCTACACCTTC. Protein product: CASSLVSLRDYGYTF.

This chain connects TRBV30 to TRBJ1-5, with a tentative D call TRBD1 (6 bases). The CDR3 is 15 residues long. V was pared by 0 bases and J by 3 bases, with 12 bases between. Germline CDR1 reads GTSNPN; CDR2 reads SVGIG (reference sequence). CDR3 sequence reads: CAWSVGTNNNQPQHF. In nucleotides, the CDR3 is TGTGCCTGGAGTGTAGGGACAAATAACAATCAGCCCCAGCATTTT.

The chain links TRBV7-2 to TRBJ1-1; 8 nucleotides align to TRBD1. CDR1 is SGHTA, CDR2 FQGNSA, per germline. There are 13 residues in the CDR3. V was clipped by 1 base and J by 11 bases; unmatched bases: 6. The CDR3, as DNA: TGTGCCAGCAGCTTAGACGGCAGGGGGCCGGCTTTCTTT. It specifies CASSLDGRGPAFF.

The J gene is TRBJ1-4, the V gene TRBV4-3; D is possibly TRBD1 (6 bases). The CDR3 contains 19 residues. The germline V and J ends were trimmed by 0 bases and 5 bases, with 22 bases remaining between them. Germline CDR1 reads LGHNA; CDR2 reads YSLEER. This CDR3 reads CASSQDPTGPRLRNEKLFF. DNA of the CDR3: TGCGCCAGCAGCCAAGACCCTACAGGGCCGAGGTTGAGGAATGAAAAACTGTTTTTT.

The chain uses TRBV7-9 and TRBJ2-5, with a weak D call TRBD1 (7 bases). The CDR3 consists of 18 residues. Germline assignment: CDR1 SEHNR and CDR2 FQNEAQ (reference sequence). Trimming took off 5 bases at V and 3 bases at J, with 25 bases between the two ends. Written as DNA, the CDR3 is TGTGCCAGCAGCGAACTCCCCGACAGGGAGAGGGGGGAAGAGACCCAGTACTTC. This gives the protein CASSELPDRERGEETQYF.

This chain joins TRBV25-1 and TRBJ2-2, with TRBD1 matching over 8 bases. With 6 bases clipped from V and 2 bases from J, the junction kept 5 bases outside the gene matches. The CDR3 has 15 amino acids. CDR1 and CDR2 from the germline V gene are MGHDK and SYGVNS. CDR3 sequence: CASSLTGANTGELFF. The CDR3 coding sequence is TGTGCCAGCAGCTTGACAGGGGCCAACACCGGGGAGCTGTTTTTT. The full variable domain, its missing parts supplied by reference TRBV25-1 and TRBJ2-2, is EADIYQTPRYLVIGTGKKITLECSQTMGHDKMYWYQQDPGMELHLIHYSYGVNSTEKGDLSSESTVSRIRTEHFPLTLESARPSHTSQYLCASSLTGANTGELFFGEGSRLTVL.

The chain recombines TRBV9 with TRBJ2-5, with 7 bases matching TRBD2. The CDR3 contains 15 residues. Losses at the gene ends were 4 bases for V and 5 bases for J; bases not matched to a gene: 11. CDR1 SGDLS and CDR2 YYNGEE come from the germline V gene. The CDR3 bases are TGTGCCAGCAGCTTTGGCTATAGCGGGCTGGAGACCCAGTACTTC. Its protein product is CASSFGYSGLETQYF.

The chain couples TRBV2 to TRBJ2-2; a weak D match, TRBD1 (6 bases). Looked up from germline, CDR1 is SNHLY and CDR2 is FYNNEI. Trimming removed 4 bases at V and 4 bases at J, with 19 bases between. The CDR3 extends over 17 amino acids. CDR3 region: CASSADPGHRGTGELFF. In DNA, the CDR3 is TGTGCCAGCAGTGCCGACCCGGGACACCGGGGCACCGGGGAGCTGTTTTTT. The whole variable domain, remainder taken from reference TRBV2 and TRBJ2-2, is EPEVTQTPSHQVTQMGQEVILRCVPISNHLYFYWYRQILGQKVEFLVSFYNNEISEKSEIFDDQFSVERPDGSNFTLKIRSTKLEDSAMYFCASSADPGHRGTGELFFGEGSRLTVL.

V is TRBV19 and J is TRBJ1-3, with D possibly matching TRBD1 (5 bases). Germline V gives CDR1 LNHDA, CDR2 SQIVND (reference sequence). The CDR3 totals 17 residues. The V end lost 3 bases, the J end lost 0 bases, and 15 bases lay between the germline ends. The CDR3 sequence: CASSIRQDTSSGNTIYF. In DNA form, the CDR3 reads TGTGCCAGTAGTATTCGTCAGGACACCAGCTCTGGAAACACCATATATTTT.

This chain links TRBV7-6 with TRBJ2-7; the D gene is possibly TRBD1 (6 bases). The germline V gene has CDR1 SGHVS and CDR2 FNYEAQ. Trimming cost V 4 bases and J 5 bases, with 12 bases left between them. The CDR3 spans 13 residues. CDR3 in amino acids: CASSSIQGHEQYF. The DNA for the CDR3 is TGTGCCAGCAGCTCGATACAGGGCCACGAGCAGTACTTC.

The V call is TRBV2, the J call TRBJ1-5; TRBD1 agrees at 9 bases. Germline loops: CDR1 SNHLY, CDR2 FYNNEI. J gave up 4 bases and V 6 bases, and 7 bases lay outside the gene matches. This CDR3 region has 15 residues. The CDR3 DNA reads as TGTGCCAGCAGGACGACAGGGGGAGGAAATCAGCCCCAGCATTTT. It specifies CASRTTGGGNQPQHF.

This CDR3 reads CASSERGRYEQYF. CDR3 nucleotide sequence: TGTGCCAGCAGTGAAAGGGGGCGCTACGAGCAGTACTTC. V is TRBV6-1 and J is TRBJ2-7; TRBD1 matches at 7 bases. Germline V gives CDR1 MNHNS, CDR2 SASEGT. Trimming cost V 2 bases and J 3 bases; bases outside gene matches: 1. The CDR3 totals 13 residues.

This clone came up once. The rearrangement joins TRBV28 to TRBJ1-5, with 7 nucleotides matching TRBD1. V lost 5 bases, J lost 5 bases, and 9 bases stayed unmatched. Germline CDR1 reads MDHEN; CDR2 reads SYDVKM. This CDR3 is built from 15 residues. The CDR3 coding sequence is TGTGCCAGCAGTCAACCCGGACAGGTACATCAGCCCCAGCATTTT. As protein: CASSQPGQVHQPQHF.

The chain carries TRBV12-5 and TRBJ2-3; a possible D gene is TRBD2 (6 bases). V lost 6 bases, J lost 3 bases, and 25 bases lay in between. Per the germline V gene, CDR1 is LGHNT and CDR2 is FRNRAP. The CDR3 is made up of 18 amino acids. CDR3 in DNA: TGTGCTAGTGGCTTTCGAGGGCTTGCGCTAGCGAGTACAGATACGCAGTATTTT. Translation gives CASGFRGLALASTDTQYF.